One sample yielded the 14 T cell receptor beta chains listed below, sequenced in a study of post-analysis software for immune sequencing data. Overall study findings and caveats: Five TRBV segments, including TRBV5-6, TRBV5-1 and TRBV20-1, were more frequent in patients than controls.

Unique molecular identifiers tagged the TCR beta cDNA libraries. In TCRdb, the PCR reads were re-called with MiXCR into one record per CDR3 protein. This sample carries roughly 200,000 distinct CDR3 sequences, about 30% of them seen once, and the ten largest clones take around 3.7%. Their antigens remain unidentified. The sequenced sample consisted of blood. The origin of the receptors is a girl between 2 and 17 years old with multiple sclerosis.

The chain links TRBV5-6 to TRBJ1-5; D is ambiguous. Germline V gene sequence: CDR1 SGHDT, CDR2 YYEEEE. Between the trimmed V and J ends, which lost 3 bases and 1 base, there was a span of 17 bases. The CDR3 runs 17 residues. The CDR3 reads CASSSQLGVGSNQPQHF. The CDR3 DNA follows: TGTGCCAGCAGCTCCCAACTCGGGGTGGGCAGCAATCAGCCCCAGCATTTT.

In its sample, this clonotype was seen many times. The chain combines TRBV5-1 with TRBJ2-1; D may be TRBD1 (5 bases). V lost 0 bases and J lost 7, with 17 bases in between. Germline CDR1 and CDR2: SGHRS and YFSETQ. The CDR3 has 16 amino acids. This CDR3 is CASSLVGALGPNEQFF. CDR3 coding DNA: TGCGCCAGCAGCTTGGTTGGGGCGCTCGGGCCAAATGAGCAGTTCTTC.

This clonotype was seen only a few times. This chain joins TRBV20-1 and TRBJ2-4; 9 nucleotides agree with TRBD2. Germline CDR1 is DFQATT and CDR2 is SNEGSKA (reference sequence). The V and J ends lost 0 bases and 7 bases, in that order; junction bases with no gene match: 4. The CDR3 loop spans 14 amino acids. The CDR3 bases are TGCAGTGCTAGAGATCAAAGCGGGAGGAACATTCAGTACTTC. Its protein product is CSARDQSGRNIQYF.

Comment on this clonotype: The CDR3 does not close with the conserved phenylalanine or tryptophan, likely indicating a read error. The chain combines TRBV7-9 with TRBJ2-5, with D perhaps TRBD2 (6 bases). CDR1 and CDR2 (germline): SEHNR, FQNEAQ (reference sequence). The CDR3 loop spans 18 amino acids. The V and J ends lost 5 bases and 1 base respectively, with 23 bases between them. CDR3 DNA sequence: TGTGCCAGCAGCCTAATCCGGGGGACCCTGACCGGCCAAGAGACCCAGTACTGC. It translates to CASSLIRGTLTGQETQYC.

CDR3 nucleotides: TGTGCCAGCAGCTCCGGGCGGGGTGCAGGTACGCAGTATTTT. Translation gives CASSSGRGAGTQYF. The gene calls are TRBV7-3 and TRBJ2-3, with D perhaps matching TRBD2 (6 bases). The CDR3 runs 14 residues. Per germline, CDR1 SGHTA and CDR2 FQGTGA. V was trimmed by 4 bases and J by 8 bases, leaving 16 bases between them.

The gene calls are TRBV7-8 and TRBJ2-1, with D possibly being TRBD1 (6 bases). The CDR3 sequence is 16 residues long. Trimming took 0 bases from V and 4 from J, leaving 13 bases between them. Germline loops: CDR1 SGHVS, CDR2 FQNEAQ. CDR3 residues: CASSLAGQYNYNEQFF. The CDR3 region has the DNA TGTGCCAGCAGCTTAGCTGGACAGTACAATTACAATGAGCAGTTCTTC. The full variable domain, its missing parts supplied by reference TRBV7-8 and TRBJ2-1, is GAGVSQSPRYKVAKRGQDVALRCDPISGHVSLFWYQQALGQGPEFLTYFQNEAQLDKSGLPSDRFFAERPEGSVSTLKIQRTQQEDSAVYLCASSLAGQYNYNEQFFGPGTRLTVL.

This clonotype came up a few times. This chain uses TRBV27 with TRBJ1-2; tentatively, D is TRBD1 (6 bases). Germline assignment: CDR1 MNHEY and CDR2 SMNVEV (reference sequence). Trimming took 2 bases from V and 8 from J, leaving 12 bases between them. The CDR3 spans 13 residues. The CDR3, as DNA: TGTGCCAGCAGTTTAACAGGGCAGCGGGGCTACACCTTC. It translates to CASSLTGQRGYTF.

This clonotype was seen a handful of times. The chain carries TRBV5-6 and TRBJ1-1; the D is unclear. V lost 1 base to trimming and J lost 1 base, with 8 bases between them. This CDR3 spans 14 amino acids. Germline CDR1 reads SGHDT; CDR2 reads YYEEEE. CDR3 sequence reads: CASSLLSPNTEAFF. CDR3 nucleotides: TGTGCCAGCAGCTTGTTGTCCCCGAACACTGAAGCTTTCTTT.

In its sample, this clonotype was seen a few times. The rearrangement links TRBV21-1 to TRBJ1-2; the D segment call TRBD1 is taken from the table without a DNA check. TRBV21-1 is given as a pseudogene. The CDR3 extends over 14 amino acids. The CDR3: CASSSPLENYGYTF. The CDR3 DNA reads TGTGCCAGCAGCTCCCCTTTGGAAAACTATGGCTACACCTTC.

This rearrangement joins TRBV28 to TRBJ2-7, with 12 positions matching TRBD2. The length of the CDR3 is 16 residues. Germline lookup yields CDR1 MDHEN and CDR2 SYDVKM. Trimming cost V 6 bases and J 0 bases; bases outside gene matches: 6. This chain's CDR3 is CASSKLAGGVSYEQYF. CDR3 bases: TGTGCCAGCAGCAAGCTAGCGGGGGGGGTCTCCTACGAGCAGTACTTC.

The chain couples TRBV4-1 to TRBJ2-7; 9 nucleotides line up with TRBD1. Germline V gene data show CDR1 as MGHRA and CDR2 as YSYEKL. CDR3 length: 15 residues. J was trimmed by 3 bases and V by 4 bases; bases with no gene match: 7. The CDR3 DNA is TGCGCCAGCAGCCGGGGACAGGGAAATATCTACGAGCAGTACTTC. It encodes CASSRGQGNIYEQYF.

This clonotype was observed at least ten times. The genes are TRBV27 and TRBJ2-7; D not certain. Trimming left V 0 bases short and J 2 bases short, with 11 bases between. The CDR3 runs 15 residues. Per germline, CDR1 MNHEY and CDR2 SMNVEV (reference sequence). The CDR3 reads CASSLSFEETYEQYF. In DNA form, the CDR3 reads TGTGCCAGCAGTTTATCGTTCGAGGAAACCTACGAGCAGTACTTC.

In this sample, this clonotype turned up many times. The rearrangement links TRBV5-1 to TRBJ2-5, with 9 positions matching TRBD1. This CDR3 comprises 16 residues. Per germline, CDR1 SGHRS and CDR2 YFSETQ. Trimming cost V 0 bases and J 4 bases; bases outside gene matches: 7. The CDR3 reads CASSLVPTGGGETQYF. The CDR3 nucleotides are TGCGCCAGCAGCTTGGTCCCTACAGGGGGCGGAGAGACCCAGTACTTC.

This clonotype was picked up many times. The chain combines TRBV6-1 with TRBJ2-7; TRBD2 matches at 12 bases. The CDR3 covers 16 residues. Trimming cost V 6 bases and J 4 bases; bases outside gene matches: 10. Germline V gives CDR1 MNHNS, CDR2 SASEGT. The CDR3 DNA reads as TGTGCCAGCAGCGCCCGAAAGACTAGCGGGAGTTACGAGCAGTACTTC. This gives the protein CASSARKTSGSYEQYF.